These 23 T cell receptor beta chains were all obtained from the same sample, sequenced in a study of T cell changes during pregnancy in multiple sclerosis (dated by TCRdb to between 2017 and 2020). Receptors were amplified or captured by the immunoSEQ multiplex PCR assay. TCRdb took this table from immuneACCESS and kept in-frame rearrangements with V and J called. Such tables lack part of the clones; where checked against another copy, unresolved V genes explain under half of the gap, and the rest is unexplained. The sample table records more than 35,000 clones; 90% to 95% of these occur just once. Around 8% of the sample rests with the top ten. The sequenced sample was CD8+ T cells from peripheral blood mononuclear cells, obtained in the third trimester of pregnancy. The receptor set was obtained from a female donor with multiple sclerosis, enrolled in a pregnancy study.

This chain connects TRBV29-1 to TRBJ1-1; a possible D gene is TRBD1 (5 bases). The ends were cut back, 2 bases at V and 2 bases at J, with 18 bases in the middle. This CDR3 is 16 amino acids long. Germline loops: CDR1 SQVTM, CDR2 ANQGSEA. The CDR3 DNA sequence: TGCAGCGTTGAATTCATTCGACTGGGACTCAACACTGAAGCTTTCTTT. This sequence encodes CSVEFIRLGLNTEAFF.

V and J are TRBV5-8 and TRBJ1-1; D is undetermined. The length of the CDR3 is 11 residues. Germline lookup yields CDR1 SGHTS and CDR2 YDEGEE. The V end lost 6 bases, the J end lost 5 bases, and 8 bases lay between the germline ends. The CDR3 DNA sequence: TGTGCCAGCATCTCCGCGACTGAAGCTTTCTTT. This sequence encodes CASISATEAFF.

CDR3 loop: CASSPRDRYYEQYF. The CDR3 bases are TGTGCCAGCAGTCCCCGGGACAGATACTACGAGCAGTACTTC. The V call is TRBV6-5, the J call TRBJ2-7, with 7 bases fitting TRBD1. V was clipped by 5 bases and J by 3 bases; unmatched bases: 7. The CDR3 loop spans 14 amino acids. Germline CDR1 and CDR2: MNHEY and SVGAGI.

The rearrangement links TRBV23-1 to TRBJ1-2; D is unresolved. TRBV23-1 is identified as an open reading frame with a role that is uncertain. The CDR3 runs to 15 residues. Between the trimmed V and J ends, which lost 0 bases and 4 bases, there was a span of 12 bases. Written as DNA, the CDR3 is TGCGCCAGCAGTCAATCTACGGCGGAGGCCTATGGCTACACCTTC. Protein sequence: CASSQSTAEAYGYTF.

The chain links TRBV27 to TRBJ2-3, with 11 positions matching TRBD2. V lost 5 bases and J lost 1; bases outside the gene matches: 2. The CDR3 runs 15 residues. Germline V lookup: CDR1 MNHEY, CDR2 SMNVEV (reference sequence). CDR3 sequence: CASSQTSGGTDTQYF. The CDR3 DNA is TGTGCCAGCAGTCAGACTAGCGGGGGCACAGATACGCAGTATTTT.

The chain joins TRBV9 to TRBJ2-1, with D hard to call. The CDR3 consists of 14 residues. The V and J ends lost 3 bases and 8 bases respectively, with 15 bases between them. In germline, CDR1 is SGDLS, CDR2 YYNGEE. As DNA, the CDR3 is TGTGCCAGCAGCGGACCTTTCCCCGAGGATGAGCAGTTCTTC. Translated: CASSGPFPEDEQFF.

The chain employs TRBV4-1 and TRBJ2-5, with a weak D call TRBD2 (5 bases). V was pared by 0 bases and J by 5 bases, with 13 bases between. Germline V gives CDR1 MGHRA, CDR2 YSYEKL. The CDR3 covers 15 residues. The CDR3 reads CASSQDAQDSETQYF. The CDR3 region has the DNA TGCGCCAGCAGCCAAGATGCTCAGGACTCGGAGACCCAGTACTTC.

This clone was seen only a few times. The CDR3 DNA reads TGTGCCATCAGTCCTTCGGGAGATGGGGAGACCCAGTACTTC. Translated, it gives CAISPSGDGETQYF. The V and J genes are TRBV10-3 and TRBJ2-5, with D possibly being TRBD2 (6 bases). The CDR3 length is 14 residues. Germline CDR1 and CDR2: ENHRY and SYGVKD. Trimming stripped 5 bases from V and 5 bases from J, with 15 bases between.

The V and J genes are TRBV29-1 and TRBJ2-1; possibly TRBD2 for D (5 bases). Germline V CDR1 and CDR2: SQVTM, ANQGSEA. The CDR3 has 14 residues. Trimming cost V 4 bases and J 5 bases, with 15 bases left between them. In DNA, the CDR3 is TGCAGCGTTGTGCGGGTTGAAAGGAACAATGAGCAGTTCTTC. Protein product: CSVVRVERNNEQFF.

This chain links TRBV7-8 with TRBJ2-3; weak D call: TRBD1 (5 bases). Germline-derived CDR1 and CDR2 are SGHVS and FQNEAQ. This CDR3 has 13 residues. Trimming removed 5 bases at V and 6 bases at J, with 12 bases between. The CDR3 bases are TGTGCCAGCAGCACCGCGACAGTTGATACGCAGTATTTT. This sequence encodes CASSTATVDTQYF.

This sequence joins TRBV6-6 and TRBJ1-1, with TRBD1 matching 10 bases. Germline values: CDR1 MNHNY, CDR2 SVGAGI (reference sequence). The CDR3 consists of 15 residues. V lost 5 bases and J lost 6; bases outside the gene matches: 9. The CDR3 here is CASSNPTGGASEAFF. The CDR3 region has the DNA TGTGCCAGCAGTAACCCGACAGGGGGCGCGTCTGAAGCTTTCTTT.

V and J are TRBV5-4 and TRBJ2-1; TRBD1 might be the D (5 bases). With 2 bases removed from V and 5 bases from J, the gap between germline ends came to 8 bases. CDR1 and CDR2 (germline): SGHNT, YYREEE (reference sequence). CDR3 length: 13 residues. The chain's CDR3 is CASSFHRNNEQFF. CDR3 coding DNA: TGTGCCAGCAGCTTCCACAGGAACAATGAGCAGTTCTTC.

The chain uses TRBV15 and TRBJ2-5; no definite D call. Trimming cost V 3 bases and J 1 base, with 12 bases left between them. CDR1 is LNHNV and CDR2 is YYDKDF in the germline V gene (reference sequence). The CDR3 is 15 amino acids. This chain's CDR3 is CATSSPSQSQETQYF. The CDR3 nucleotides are TGTGCCACCAGCAGTCCGTCACAGTCCCAAGAGACCCAGTACTTC.

The CDR3 region has the DNA TGTGCCAGTAGTACCTCAGGACAGGGGGCAGCGGTCTATGGCTACACCTTC. Amino acids: CASSTSGQGAAVYGYTF. The J gene is TRBJ1-2, the V gene TRBV19; TRBD1 matches 11 bases. The CDR3 has 17 amino acids. The junction had 11 bases not matched to a gene; V was cut back by 4 bases and J by 4 bases. CDR1 LNHDA and CDR2 SQIVND come from the germline V gene (reference sequence).

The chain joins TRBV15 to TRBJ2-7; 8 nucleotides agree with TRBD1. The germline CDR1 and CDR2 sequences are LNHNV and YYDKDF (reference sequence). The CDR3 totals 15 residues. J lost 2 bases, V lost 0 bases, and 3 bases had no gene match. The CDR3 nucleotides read TGTGCCACCAGCAGAGACAGGGGGCAAGCCTACGAGCAGTACTTC. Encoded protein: CATSRDRGQAYEQYF.

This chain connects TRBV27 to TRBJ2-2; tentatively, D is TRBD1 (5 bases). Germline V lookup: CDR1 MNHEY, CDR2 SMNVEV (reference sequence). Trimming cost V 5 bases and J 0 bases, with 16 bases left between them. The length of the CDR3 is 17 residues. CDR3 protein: CASSPNAGYANTGELFF. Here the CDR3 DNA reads TGTGCCAGCAGTCCAAACGCAGGGTACGCGAACACCGGGGAGCTGTTTTTT.

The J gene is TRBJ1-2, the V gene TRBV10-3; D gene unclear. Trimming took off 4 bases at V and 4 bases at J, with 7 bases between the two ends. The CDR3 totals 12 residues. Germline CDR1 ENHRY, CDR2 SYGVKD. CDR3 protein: CAISAEGYGYTF. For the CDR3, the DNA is TGTGCCATCAGTGCGGAGGGCTATGGCTACACCTTC.

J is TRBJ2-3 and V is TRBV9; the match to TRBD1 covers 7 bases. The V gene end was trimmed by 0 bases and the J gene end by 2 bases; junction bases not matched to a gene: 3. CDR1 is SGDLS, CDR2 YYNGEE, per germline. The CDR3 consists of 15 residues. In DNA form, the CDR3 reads TGTGCCAGCAGCGTAGTTGGGACAGTCACAGATACGCAGTATTTT. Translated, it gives CASSVVGTVTDTQYF.

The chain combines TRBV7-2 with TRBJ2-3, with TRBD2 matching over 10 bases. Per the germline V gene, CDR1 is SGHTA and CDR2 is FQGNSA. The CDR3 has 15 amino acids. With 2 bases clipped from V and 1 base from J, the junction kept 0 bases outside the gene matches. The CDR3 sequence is CASSLTSGGTDTQYF. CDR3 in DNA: TGTGCCAGCAGCTTAACTAGCGGGGGCACAGATACGCAGTATTTT.

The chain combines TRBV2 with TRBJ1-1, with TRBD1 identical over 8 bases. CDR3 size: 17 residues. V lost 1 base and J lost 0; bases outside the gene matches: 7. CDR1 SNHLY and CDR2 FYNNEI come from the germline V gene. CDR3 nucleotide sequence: TGTGCCAGCAGTGAAGGTGGGCAGGGGGCCATGAACACTGAAGCTTTCTTT. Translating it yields CASSEGGQGAMNTEAFF.

CDR3 DNA sequence: TGTGCCAGCAGCGCCGAGGACAGGGGGTTGGACGAAAAACTGTTTTTT. This sequence encodes CASSAEDRGLDEKLFF. This chain links TRBV7-9 with TRBJ1-4; 10 bases align to TRBD1. Germline CDR1 SEHNR, CDR2 FQNEAQ (reference sequence). CDR3 length: 16 residues. V lost 5 bases, J lost 8 bases, and 11 bases stayed unmatched.

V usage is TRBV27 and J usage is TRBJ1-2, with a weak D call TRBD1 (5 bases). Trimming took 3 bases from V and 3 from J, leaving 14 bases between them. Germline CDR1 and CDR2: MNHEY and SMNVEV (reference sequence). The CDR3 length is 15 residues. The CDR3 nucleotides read TGTGCCAGCAGTTTCGATGGGGACTCCTACTATGGCTACACCTTC. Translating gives CASSFDGDSYYGYTF.

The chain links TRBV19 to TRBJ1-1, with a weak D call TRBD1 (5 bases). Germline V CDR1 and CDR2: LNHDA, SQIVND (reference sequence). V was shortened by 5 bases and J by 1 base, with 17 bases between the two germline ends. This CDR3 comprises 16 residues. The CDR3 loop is CASSPGRGWSNTEAFF. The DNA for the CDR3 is TGTGCCAGTAGTCCAGGACGGGGGTGGTCGAACACTGAAGCTTTCTTT. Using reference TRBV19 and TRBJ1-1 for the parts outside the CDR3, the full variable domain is DGGITQSPKYLFRKEGQNVTLSCEQNLNHDAMYWYRQDPGQGLRLIYYSQIVNDFQKGDIAEGYSVSREKKESFPLTVTSAQKNPTAFYLCASSPGRGWSNTEAFFGQGTRLTVV.